One sample yielded the 11 T cell receptor beta chains listed below, sequenced in a study of shared clonotypes between healthy human individuals. The method was immunoSEQ multiplex PCR; TCRdb's version includes in-frame clones alone and lacks a portion of them. This sample yields fewer than 2.5 million clones, of which over 85% are seen a single time; 0.36% belongs to the top ten. Sequencing was performed on naive CD4+ T cells from PBMCs. Subset specified: CD45RA+ positively selected. Receptor source: a man younger than 35 in good health. Some clones in this sample may be carry-over from other donors' samples.

The gene calls are TRBV10-1 and TRBJ2-3; 14 bases fit TRBD2. V shed 5 bases, J shed 4 bases, and the junction held 11 bases outside the gene matches. Germline assignment: CDR1 WNHNN and CDR2 SYGVQD (reference sequence). CDR3 length equals 18 residues. Here the CDR3 DNA reads TGCGCCAGCAGTATCCCGGGACTAGCGGGAGTTGGCGCAGATACGCAGTATTTT. It is translated as CASSIPGLAGVGADTQYF.

The chain combines TRBV7-2 with TRBJ2-7; tentative D call: TRBD1 (7 bases). CDR1 is SGHTA and CDR2 is FQGNSA in the germline V gene. V was trimmed by 5 bases and J by 2 bases, leaving 19 bases between them. This CDR3 spans 16 amino acids. The CDR3 DNA follows: TGTGCCAGCAGCGCCCCCCCTGCAGGGGGGACCTACGAGCAGTACTTC. Translating it yields CASSAPPAGGTYEQYF.

The rearrangement joins TRBV10-3 to TRBJ2-5; 7 nucleotides agree with TRBD2. The closer fit of TRBJ2-7 to the DNA end suggests the J call may be wrong. Germline loops: CDR1 ENHRY, CDR2 SYGVKD. The CDR3 length is 17 residues. This chain's CDR3 is CAISDPIEAGSSYEQYF. The CDR3 nucleotides are TGTGCCATCAGTGATCCGATTGAAGCGGGGAGCTCCTACGAGCAGTACTTC.

This clone is a singleton in its sample. The same CDR3 also results from other DNA sequences found in this sample. This sequence joins TRBV5-1 and TRBJ2-2, with D possibly TRBD1 on 5 matching bases. CDR1 and CDR2 from the germline V gene are SGHRS and YFSETQ. This CDR3 has 15 residues. Trimming took off 4 bases at V and 0 bases at J, with 10 bases between the two ends. The CDR3 protein is CASSPGLANTGELFF. The CDR3 region has the DNA TGCGCCAGCAGCCCAGGGCTGGCGAACACCGGGGAGCTGTTTTTT.

This clone has only one observation. This chain joins TRBV11-2 and TRBJ2-5, with 11 bases matching TRBD2. Losses at the gene ends were 3 bases for V and 4 bases for J; bases not matched to a gene: 13. The CDR3 has 18 amino acids. Germline V gene data show CDR1 as SGHAT and CDR2 as FQNNGV. The chain's CDR3 is CASSFLASGRPGGETQYF. Here the CDR3 DNA reads TGTGCCAGCAGCTTTTTGGCTAGCGGGAGGCCGGGGGGAGAGACCCAGTACTTC.

The rearrangement links TRBV23-1 to TRBJ2-7; D unresolved. TRBV23-1 is identified as an open reading frame with a role that is uncertain. The CDR3 sequence is 12 residues long. V was cut by 4 bases and J by 6 bases, with 10 bases left in between. CDR3 amino acids: CASSPPLCEQYF. The CDR3 coding sequence is TGCGCCAGCAGTCCCCCACTGTGCGAGCAGTACTTC.

A remark on this clone: Other nucleotide sequences in the sample specify the same CDR3. This chain joins TRBV18 and TRBJ2-7; D ambiguous. The CDR3 consists of 12 residues. Germline CDR1 is KGHSH and CDR2 is LQKENI. Trimming stripped 3 bases from V and 1 base from J, with 4 bases between. The CDR3 loop is CASSPDSYEQYF. Here the CDR3 DNA reads TGTGCCAGCTCACCGGATTCCTACGAGCAGTACTTC.

The chain uses TRBV14 and TRBJ2-1, with 8 bases that match TRBD2. This CDR3 spans 14 amino acids. The J segment lost 9 bases and the V segment lost 2 bases, leaving 6 bases of the junction unmatched. Germline CDR1 and CDR2: SGHDN and FVKESK. This CDR3 reads CASSQLAGFPEQFF. The DNA of the CDR3 is TGTGCCAGCAGCCAACTAGCGGGTTTTCCTGAGCAGTTCTTC. Full variable domain (outside the CDR3, taken from reference TRBV14 and TRBJ2-1): EAGVTQFPSHSVIEKGQTVTLRCDPISGHDNLYWYRRVMGKEIKFLLHFVKESKQDESGMPNNRFLAERTGGTYSTLKVQPAELEDSGVYFCASSQLAGFPEQFFGPGTRLTVL.

This chain uses TRBV18 with TRBJ2-1, with TRBD2 matching 15 bases. The CDR3 runs to 17 residues. Per germline, CDR1 KGHSH and CDR2 LQKENI. V shed 3 bases, J shed 7 bases, and the junction held 7 bases outside the gene matches. Written as DNA, the CDR3 is TGTGCCAGCTCACCTATAGGACTAGCGGGAGGGAATAATGAGCAGTTCTTC. Its protein product is CASSPIGLAGGNNEQFF.

The chain is built from TRBV7-3 and TRBJ2-5; D is ambiguous. The germline gives CDR1 SGHTA, CDR2 FQGTGA. This CDR3 is built from 13 residues. V gave up 5 bases and J gave up 1 base, with 8 bases separating them. This CDR3 is CASSRLLQETQYF. The CDR3 bases are TGTGCCAGCAGCCGCCTCCTCCAAGAGACCCAGTACTTC.

This clone has more than one count but fewer than ten. The V gene is TRBV5-1, the J gene TRBJ1-1; D is unresolved. V lost 0 bases and J 1 base, leaving 10 bases between the germline ends. Per germline, CDR1 SGHRS and CDR2 YFSETQ. The CDR3 sequence is 15 residues long. The CDR3 region has the DNA TGCGCCAGCAGCTTGGCCGCACAGCAGAACACTGAAGCTTTCTTT. Its translation is CASSLAAQQNTEAFF.